The entry that follows covers one T cell receptor beta chain sequence. As yet, its antigen is unknown. An end of the junction differs from the germline gene, which may be a read error. The data are from a study of tumor-infiltrating lymphocytes in primary liver carcinoma. Overall study findings and caveats: Researchers report that only about 7-25% of top clones turned up in all five tumor regions. Researchers found tumor-adjacent and tumor-blood pairs overlapped less than tumor region pairs.

Taking about 18-30 mg of unsorted bulk tissue, the authors co-extracted RNA and DNA. Sampling of every tumor involved five separate regions. These included the tumor centre. With 500 to 650 ng total RNA as template and a constant-region primer, TCR beta cDNA was made. What produced the TCR beta libraries was three nested multiplex PCR rounds using slightly modified ARM-PCR. PCR rounds one and two used TRBV1-TRBV30 forward primers with a C-beta reverse primer for approximately 10 cycles each. TCRdb independently ran MiXCR on the multiplex PCR reads; one entry per CDR3 protein. The data hold around 190,000 distinct CDR3 sequences, with about 82% observed a single time. This CDR3 spans 16 amino acids. CDR1 MNHEY and CDR2 SVGEGT come from the germline V gene.

The chain joins TRBV6-2 or TRBV6-3 to TRBJ2-7, with 7 bases identical to TRBD1. The sample consisted of tumor tissue from primary liver carcinoma. This sequence originates from a man aged 40-49 years with primary liver carcinoma and hepatitis B virus infection. The CDR3 coding sequence is TGTGCAAGCAGTTACTCGACACAGGGGAATCGCTACTACCAGTACTTC. It codes for CASSYSTQGNRYYQYF.